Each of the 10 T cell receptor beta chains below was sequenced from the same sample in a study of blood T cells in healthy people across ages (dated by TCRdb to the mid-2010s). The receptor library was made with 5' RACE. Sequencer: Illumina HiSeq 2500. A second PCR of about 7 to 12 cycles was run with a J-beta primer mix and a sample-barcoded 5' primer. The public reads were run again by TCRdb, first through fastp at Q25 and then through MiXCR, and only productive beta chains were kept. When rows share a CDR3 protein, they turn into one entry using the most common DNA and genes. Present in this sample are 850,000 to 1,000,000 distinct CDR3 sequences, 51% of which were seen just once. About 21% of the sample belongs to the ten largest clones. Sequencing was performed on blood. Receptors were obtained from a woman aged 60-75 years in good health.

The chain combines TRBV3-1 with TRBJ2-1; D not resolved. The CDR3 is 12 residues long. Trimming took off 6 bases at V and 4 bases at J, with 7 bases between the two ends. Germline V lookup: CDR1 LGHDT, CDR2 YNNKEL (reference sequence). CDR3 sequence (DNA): TGTGCCAGCAGAACCCCTTACAATGAGCAGTTCTTC. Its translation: CASRTPYNEQFF.

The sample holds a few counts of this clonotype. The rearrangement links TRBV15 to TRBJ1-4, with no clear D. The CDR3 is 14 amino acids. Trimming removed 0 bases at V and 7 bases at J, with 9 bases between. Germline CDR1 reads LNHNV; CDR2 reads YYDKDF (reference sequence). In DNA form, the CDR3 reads TGTGCCACCAGCAGAGATACTGGCAGTGAAAAACTGTTTTTT. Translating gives CATSRDTGSEKLFF.

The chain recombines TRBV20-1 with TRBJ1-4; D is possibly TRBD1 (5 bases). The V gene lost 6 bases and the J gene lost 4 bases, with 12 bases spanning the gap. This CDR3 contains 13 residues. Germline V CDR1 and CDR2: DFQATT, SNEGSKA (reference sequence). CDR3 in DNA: TGCAGTGCAAGGGACGGAAATAATGAAAAACTGTTTTTT. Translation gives CSARDGNNEKLFF.

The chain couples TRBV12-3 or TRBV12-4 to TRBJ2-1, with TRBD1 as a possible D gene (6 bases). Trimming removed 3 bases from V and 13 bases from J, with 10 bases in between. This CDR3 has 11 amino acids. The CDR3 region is CASSFTGRQFF. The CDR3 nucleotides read TGTGCCAGCAGTTTCACAGGGAGACAGTTCTTC.

The CDR3 protein is CASRIDGGWQNQETQYF. CDR3 DNA: TGCGCCAGCAGGATCGACGGAGGGTGGCAGAACCAAGAGACCCAGTACTTC. This chain links TRBV10-2 with TRBJ2-5, with a tentative D call TRBD2 (6 bases). This CDR3 has 17 amino acids. The V end was cut by 6 bases, the J end by 0 bases, with 20 bases between. CDR1 WSHSY and CDR2 SAAADI come from the germline V gene.

CDR3 nucleotides: TGTGCCAGCAGCCAGGGACTACACTCCTACAATGAGCAGTACTTC. The encoded protein is CASSQGLHSYNEQYF. The chain recombines TRBV7-3 with TRBJ2-7, with 7 bases identical to TRBD2. V lost 5 bases and J lost 7; bases outside the gene matches: 14. This CDR3 comprises 15 residues. Per the germline V gene, CDR1 is SGHTA and CDR2 is FQGTGA.

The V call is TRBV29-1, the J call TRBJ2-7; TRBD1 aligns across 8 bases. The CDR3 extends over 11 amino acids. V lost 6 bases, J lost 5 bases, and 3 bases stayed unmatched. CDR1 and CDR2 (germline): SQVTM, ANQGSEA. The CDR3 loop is CSVQTGDEQYF. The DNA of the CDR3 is TGCAGCGTCCAGACAGGGGACGAGCAGTACTTC.

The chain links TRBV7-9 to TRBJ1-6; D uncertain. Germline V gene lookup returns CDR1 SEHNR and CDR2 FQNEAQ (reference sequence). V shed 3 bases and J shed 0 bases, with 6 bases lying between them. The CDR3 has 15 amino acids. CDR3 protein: CASSFESSYNSPLHF. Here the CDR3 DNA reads TGTGCCAGCAGCTTCGAGAGCTCCTATAATTCACCCCTCCACTTT.

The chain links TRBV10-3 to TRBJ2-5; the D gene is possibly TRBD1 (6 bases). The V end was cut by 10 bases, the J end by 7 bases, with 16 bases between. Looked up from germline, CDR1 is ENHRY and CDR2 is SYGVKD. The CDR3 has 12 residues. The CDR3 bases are TGTGCCACTTCACAGGGCCCAGGGACCCAGTACTTC. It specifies CATSQGPGTQYF.

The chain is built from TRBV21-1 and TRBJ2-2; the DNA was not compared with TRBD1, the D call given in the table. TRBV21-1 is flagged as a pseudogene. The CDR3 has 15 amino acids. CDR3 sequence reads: CASSKEDRGFGELFF. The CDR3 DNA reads TGTGCCAGCAGCAAAGAGGACAGGGGGTTCGGGGAGCTGTTTTTT.